This T cell receptor (beta chain) was retrieved from a study of cytomegalovirus exposure and HLA in healthy donors. Study conclusions and caveats: Specificity for CMV antigens was confirmed in vitro for a few of the CMV-associated chains.

For this clone: Its cognate antigen is unknown.

PCR amplification relied on 60 Vbeta primers (plus 13 Jbeta primers). The method was immunoSEQ multiplex PCR; TCRdb's version includes in-frame clones alone and lacks a portion of them. The sample shows some 120,000 clones, 80% of them seen only once. Germline trimming cut 0 bases from V and 5 bases from J; bases unmatched to any gene: 9. CDR1 is MGHRA and CDR2 is YSYEKL in the germline V gene. The CDR3 has 16 residues. Sequenced: PBMCs. The source of this sequence is a male donor in good health and CMV-seronegative. The J gene is TRBJ1-2, the V gene TRBV4-1; TRBD1 matches at 7 bases. CDR3 nucleotides: TGCGCCAGCAGCCAAGAATCAACCGGGACAGCATATGGCTACACCTTC. It yields the protein CASSQESTGTAYGYTF.